Below are 19 T cell receptor beta chains sequenced from a single sample in a study of blood T cell repertoires in COVID-19. Libraries were prepared by immunoSEQ multiplex PCR; TCRdb keeps only in-frame clonotypes and omits some of them. Counted here are almost 250,000 clones, roughly 89% occurring once; the ten biggest clones make up around 4%. The sequenced material came from PBMCs or T cells enriched from blood (not recorded which). Receptors originate from a woman younger than 45 who had recovered from COVID-19.

As to this clone: Additional DNA sequences in this sample encode the identical CDR3. The V gene is TRBV6-2 or TRBV6-3, the J gene TRBJ1-1; D might be TRBD1 (5 bases). V gave up 2 bases and J gave up 8 bases, with 6 bases separating them. Looked up from germline, CDR1 is MNHEY and CDR2 is SVGEGT. This CDR3 is 11 amino acids long. In DNA form, the CDR3 reads TGTGCCAGCAGTTACCCAGGGGAAGCTTTCTTT. The encoded protein is CASSYPGEAFF.

The chain uses TRBV6-2 or TRBV6-3 and TRBJ1-1, with 7 bases identical to TRBD1. Trimming cost V 4 bases and J 1 base; bases outside gene matches: 9. The germline V gene has CDR1 MNHEY and CDR2 SVGEGT. The CDR3 spans 16 residues. The CDR3 here is CASSWDSPAANTEAFF. In nucleotides, the CDR3 is TGTGCCAGCAGTTGGGACAGCCCCGCTGCGAACACTGAAGCTTTCTTT.

The chain combines TRBV5-1 with TRBJ1-4; D is possibly TRBD1 (5 bases). The CDR3 is made up of 15 amino acids. Germline CDR1 SGHRS, CDR2 YFSETQ. V gave up 0 bases and J gave up 7 bases, with 13 bases separating them. The CDR3 spells CASSLAGTTGEKLFF. CDR3 nucleotides: TGCGCCAGCAGCTTGGCCGGGACTACGGGTGAAAAACTGTTTTTT.

This chain links TRBV7-8 with TRBJ2-7; 10 bases agree with TRBD2. Per the germline V gene, CDR1 is SGHVS and CDR2 is FQNEAQ. After removal of 5 bases from V and 4 bases from J, the junction contained 8 bases not matched to a gene. This CDR3 region has 15 residues. The CDR3 nucleotides read TGTGCCAGCAGCCCTCATCTAGCGGGAGAGTACGAGCAGTACTTC. This gives the protein CASSPHLAGEYEQYF.

The rearrangement uses TRBV5-1 and TRBJ1-4; 8 bases map to TRBD1. J lost 5 bases, V lost 0 bases, and 9 bases had no gene match. The length of the CDR3 is 17 residues. Germline assignment: CDR1 SGHRS and CDR2 YFSETQ. CDR3 loop: CASSLGDRGGENEKLFF. The CDR3 DNA follows: TGCGCCAGCAGCTTGGGAGACAGGGGCGGCGAGAATGAAAAACTGTTTTTT.

V and J are TRBV28 and TRBJ1-2; D is unclear. CDR1 is MDHEN, CDR2 SYDVKM, per germline. The CDR3 is made up of 14 amino acids. Trimming stripped 4 bases from V and 2 bases from J, with 11 bases between. The CDR3 region is CASSSHRRNYGYTF. CDR3 sequence (DNA): TGTGCCAGCAGTTCCCATAGGAGAAACTATGGCTACACCTTC.

The gene calls are TRBV12-3 or TRBV12-4 and TRBJ2-3, with a weak D call TRBD2 (6 bases). The CDR3 consists of 12 residues. Trimming removed 2 bases from V and 9 bases from J, with 9 bases in between. CDR3 sequence: CASSLTTRTQYF. The DNA of the CDR3 is TGTGCCAGCAGTTTAACGACTAGGACGCAGTATTTT.

The genes are TRBV28 and TRBJ2-3; 7 bases agree with TRBD1. Trimming removed 6 bases from V and 1 base from J; junction bases left unmatched: 7. CDR3 length equals 15 residues. The germline V gene encodes CDR1 MDHEN and CDR2 SYDVKM. This CDR3 is CASSRPGTGTDTQYF. CDR3 bases: TGTGCCAGCAGCCGTCCCGGGACAGGCACAGATACGCAGTATTTT.

This chain links TRBV27 with TRBJ1-2, with a possible D match to TRBD1 (6 bases). The CDR3 contains 15 residues. V gave up 2 bases and J gave up 7 bases, with 17 bases separating them. CDR1 is MNHEY and CDR2 is SMNVEV in the germline V gene (reference sequence). The CDR3 reads CASSLVRGAFGGYTF. The CDR3 nucleotides are TGTGCCAGCAGTTTAGTCAGGGGAGCATTCGGTGGCTACACCTTC.

This chain links TRBV7-9 with TRBJ2-1, with unresolved D. Trimming took 5 bases from V and 7 from J, leaving 18 bases between them. The germline V gene has CDR1 SEHNR and CDR2 FQNEAQ (reference sequence). This CDR3 region has 15 residues. Written as DNA, the CDR3 is TGTGCCAGCAGCCGGGTCGAGGATTTTGGGAATGAGCAGTTCTTC. This translates into CASSRVEDFGNEQFF.

The chain is built from TRBV11-1 and TRBJ2-3; D ambiguous. V was shortened by 4 bases and J by 4 bases, with 3 bases between the two germline ends. Germline values: CDR1 SGHAT, CDR2 FQDESV (reference sequence). The CDR3 has 11 residues. In DNA, the CDR3 is TGTGCCAGCAGCTCCTCAGATACGCAGTATTTT. It codes for CASSSSDTQYF.

This clone was counted a single time. This chain joins TRBV4-3 and TRBJ2-1; 7 bases align to TRBD2. Germline V lookup: CDR1 LGHNA, CDR2 YSLEER. This CDR3 has 16 amino acids. J was trimmed by 7 bases and V by 1 base; bases with no gene match: 10. Here the CDR3 DNA reads TGCGCCAGCAGCCAAGGACTAGCAGGGTTGGAGAATGAGCAGTTCTTC. It encodes CASSQGLAGLENEQFF.

The chain's CDR3 is CASSVESYRVMNTEAFF. The CDR3 DNA reads TGCGCCAGCAGCGTAGAGAGTTACAGGGTAATGAACACTGAAGCTTTCTTT. The chain links TRBV5-1 to TRBJ1-1, with a possible D match to TRBD1 (6 bases). Germline loops: CDR1 SGHRS, CDR2 YFSETQ. The CDR3 length is 17 residues. With 4 bases removed from V and 0 bases from J, the gap between germline ends came to 19 bases.

The V call is TRBV6-2 or TRBV6-3, the J call TRBJ1-5, with D unresolved. The V gene's germline CDR1 is MNHEY and CDR2 SVGEGT. Trimming stripped 2 bases from V and 2 bases from J, with 7 bases between. The CDR3 has 14 residues. CDR3 loop: CASSYGTGNQPQHF. The CDR3 DNA sequence: TGTGCCAGCAGTTACGGCACCGGCAATCAGCCCCAGCATTTT.

This clone was observed a single time. The rearrangement joins TRBV19 to TRBJ2-6; no clear D gene. This CDR3 is 17 amino acids long. Trimming removed 5 bases from V and 1 base from J, with 15 bases in between. The germline CDR1 and CDR2 sequences are LNHDA and SQIVND (reference sequence). The CDR3 region has the DNA TGTGCCAGTAGTTTGACCGGCAGGTCATCTGGGGCCAACGTCCTGACTTTC. This encodes CASSLTGRSSGANVLTF.

The chain couples TRBV11-2 to TRBJ2-3, with TRBD1 identical over 8 bases. Germline V gives CDR1 SGHAT, CDR2 FQNNGV. The CDR3 is made up of 19 amino acids. V shed 0 bases, J shed 4 bases, and the junction held 15 bases outside the gene matches. The chain's CDR3 is CASSLDLGAGTGSSDTQYF. Written as DNA, the CDR3 is TGTGCCAGCAGCTTAGACCTAGGCGCCGGGACAGGATCTTCAGATACGCAGTATTTT.

The chain uses TRBV4-2 and TRBJ2-5; TRBD2 agrees at 8 bases. The V gene end was trimmed by 1 base and the J gene end by 4 bases; junction bases not matched to a gene: 2. Germline V gene sequence: CDR1 LGHNA, CDR2 YNFKEQ. The CDR3 has 14 amino acids. CDR3 bases: TGTGCCAGCAGCCAAGGCCTAGCGGGAGAGACCCAGTACTTC. This translates into CASSQGLAGETQYF.

The V call is TRBV4-1, the J call TRBJ2-5; 12 nucleotides line up with TRBD2. This CDR3 has 15 amino acids. Germline V lookup: CDR1 MGHRA, CDR2 YSYEKL. Trimming at V came to 8 bases and at J to 3 bases, leaving 7 bases not matched to a gene. The CDR3, as DNA: TGCGCCAGCTCACGACTAGCGGGAGCTAAAGAGACCCAGTACTTC. Encoded protein: CASSRLAGAKETQYF.

V usage is TRBV3-1 (or the pseudogene TRBV3-2) and J usage is TRBJ1-1, with D perhaps matching TRBD1 (6 bases). Trimming pared 8 bases from V and 1 base from J, leaving 11 bases between. In germline, CDR1 is LGHDT, CDR2 YNNKEL (reference sequence). This CDR3 has 13 residues. The CDR3 DNA follows: TGTGCCAGCCGGTCAGGGGCGAACACTGAAGCTTTCTTT. Residues: CASRSGANTEAFF.